This T cell receptor beta chain was captured in a study of CD8+ T cells in alopecia areata. Whole-study findings and limits: Relative to mice, TCR sharing across patients was less clear, a difference possibly HLA-related. Tofacitinib produced a significant decrease in scalp clonality and in expanded CD8+ clones among the top 100.

V was pared by 3 bases and J by 5 bases, with 8 bases of the junction left unmatched. The CDR3 is 17 amino acids. Treatment noted: oral pan-JAK inhibitor, 5-10 mg twice daily. Lesional scalp punch biopsies and peripheral blood were collected from alopecia areata patients. Investigators isolated RNA and reverse transcribed it into cDNA to act as the sequencing template. The table came from immunoSEQ multiplex PCR; TCRdb's copy has only in-frame clones and leaves some out. In the table there are under 200,000 clones, roughly 60% of which are singletons. This clone occurred a few times. Antigen unknown. The clonotype originates from a human donor with alopecia areata. The source material was CD4+ T cells sorted from blood, sampled at week 24, from a patient treated with tofacitinib. The rearrangement uses TRBV23-1 and TRBJ1-6, with TRBD1 identical over 9 bases. TRBV23-1 is an ORF; its function is uncertain. CDR3 sequence reads: CASSHSGGDRDNSPLHF. In DNA, the CDR3 is TGCGCCAGCAGTCACTCCGGAGGGGACAGGGATAATTCACCCCTCCACTTT.